The rows below give T cell receptor beta chains drawn from one sample of a study of blood T cell repertoires in COVID-19. Sequencing used immunoSEQ multiplex PCR; TCRdb keeps in-frame clones, though not all of them. The repertoire holds some 81,000 clones, with around 90% as singletons. Material for sequencing was peripheral blood. These receptors all come from a woman in her forties or fifties in a cohort sampled during active COVID-19. Both conserved end residues are part of each CDR3. A D gene is named only where the DNA matches it firmly. A row's size may be missing; if present it is once, few, many or a size class.

v_call,d_call,j_call,clone_size,cdr3_aa,cdr3_nt
TRBV6-6,TRBD1,TRBJ1-6,.,CASSYVATGRSPLHF,TGTGCCAGCAGTTACGTCGCGACAGGGAGGTCACCCCTCCACTTT
TRBV6-5,.,TRBJ1-2,.,CASSFSAGPISGYTF,TGTGCCAGCAGTTTCTCCGCCGGTCCCATCTCAGGCTACACCTTC
TRBV18,TRBD1,TRBJ2-7,.,CASSPPDRDEQYF,TGTGCCAGCTCACCCCCGGACAGGGACGAGCAGTACTTC
TRBV5-6,.,TRBJ2-7,.,CASSLVLAPYEQYF,TGTGCCAGCAGCTTGGTACTAGCCCCTTACGAGCAGTACTTC
TRBV3-1/TRBV3-2,.,TRBJ2-2,.,CASRRSQTTGELFF,TGTGCCAGCAGGAGGAGCCAAACTACCGGGGAGCTGTTTTTT
TRBV27,.,TRBJ1-2,.,CASSLLGRDGYTF,TGTGCCAGCAGTTTATTGGGGAGGGATGGCTACACCTTC
TRBV2,.,TRBJ2-5,.,CASSFDRYQETQYF,TGTGCCAGTTCTTTCGACAGGTACCAAGAGACCCAGTACTTC
TRBV6-2/TRBV6-3,.,TRBJ1-2,.,CASSDPVGGGGYTF,TGTGCCAGCAGCGATCCGGTCGGGGGAGGTGGCTACACCTTC
TRBV6-5,TRBD2,TRBJ2-1,.,CASSSSGSYNEQFF,TGTGCCAGCAGTTCAAGCGGGAGTTACAATGAGCAGTTCTTC
TRBV28,.,TRBJ2-5,.,CATLQETQYF,TGTGCCACCTTACAAGAGACCCAGTACTTC
TRBV9,.,TRBJ2-3,.,CASSVQGLSSDTQYF,TGTGCCAGCAGCGTACAGGGACTTAGCTCGGATACGCAGTATTTT
TRBV9,.,TRBJ1-2,.,CASSPEGNYGYTF,TGTGCCAGCAGTCCGGAGGGGAACTATGGCTACACCTTC
TRBV7-6,.,TRBJ1-3,.,CASSSWGGAAGNTIYF,TGTGCCAGCAGTTCCTGGGGGGGAGCGGCTGGAAACACCATATATTTT
TRBV12-5,.,TRBJ2-1,few,CASGLGDSHNEQFF,TGTGCTAGTGGTTTGGGGGACTCCCACAATGAGCAGTTCTTC
TRBV5-4,.,TRBJ1-2,.,CASSHPAGKTVGYTF,TGTGCCAGCAGCCACCCAGCGGGGAAGACAGTTGGCTACACCTTC
TRBV5-1,.,TRBJ2-3,.,CASSLETPSPTDTQYF,TGCGCCAGCAGCTTGGAAACACCATCTCCCACAGATACGCAGTATTTT
TRBV28,TRBD1,TRBJ1-5,.,CASSHGQGGNQPQHF,TGTGCCAGCAGCCACGGACAGGGAGGCAATCAGCCCCAGCATTTT
TRBV19,.,TRBJ2-7,.,CASRLDQGSSYEQYF,TGTGCCAGTAGGCTAGACCAGGGGTCCTCCTACGAGCAGTACTTC
TRBV2,.,TRBJ1-5,.,CASSPTGLGTQHF,TGTGCCAGCAGTCCGACCGGACTCGGGACCCAGCATTTT
TRBV19,.,TRBJ1-4,.,CATGVWGSNEKLFF,TGTGCCACCGGGGTATGGGGTAGTAATGAAAAACTGTTTTTT
TRBV2,.,TRBJ1-2,.,CASSEQGSYGYTF,TGTGCCAGCAGTGAACAGGGTTCCTATGGCTACACCTTC
TRBV11-2,TRBD1,TRBJ1-2,.,CASSLDRDGYGYTF,TGTGCCAGCAGCCTCGACAGGGATGGCTATGGCTACACCTTC
TRBV5-1,.,TRBJ2-2,once,CASSLGAGVTGELFF,TGCGCCAGCAGCTTGGGGGCAGGGGTCACCGGGGAGCTGTTTTTT
TRBV5-1,.,TRBJ2-7,.,CASSPGLTWNEQYF,TGCGCCAGCAGCCCGGGTCTAACCTGGAACGAGCAGTACTTC
TRBV29-1,.,TRBJ2-3,.,CSAPKEGLGTDTQYF,TGCAGCGCCCCCAAGGAGGGGCTTGGGACAGATACGCAGTATTTT
TRBV5-1,.,TRBJ1-1,.,CASSLGTEEAFF,TGCGCCAGCAGCTTGGGGACAGAAGAAGCTTTCTTT
TRBV28,TRBD1,TRBJ1-1,once,CASSTYRGEAFF,TGTGCCAGCAGTACCTACAGGGGAGAAGCTTTCTTT
TRBV2,.,TRBJ1-6,.,CASSERAGDLISPLHF,TGTGCCAGCAGTGAAAGGGCAGGGGATTTAATCTCACCCCTCCACTTT
TRBV28,TRBD1,TRBJ1-5,.,CASSSTGLYSNQPQHF,TGTGCCAGCAGTTCGACAGGGCTCTATAGCAATCAGCCCCAGCATTTT
TRBV29-1,.,TRBJ2-2,once,CSVLLPISTGELFF,TGCAGCGTGCTTTTACCTATCTCGACCGGGGAGCTGTTTTTT
TRBV2,TRBD2,TRBJ2-5,.,CASSDSLAGETQYF,TGTGCCAGCAGTGACTCCCTAGCGGGAGAGACCCAGTACTTC
TRBV20-1,.,TRBJ2-7,once,CSASPSGTIYEQYF,TGCAGTGCTAGTCCCAGCGGAACAATATACGAGCAGTACTTC